This T cell receptor beta chain was retrieved from a study of T cell responses to AZD1222 COVID-19 vaccine (dated by TCRdb to the early 2020s). Regarding the research as a whole: TCR sequencing was performed for roughly 250 trial participants, of whom about 200 were given two doses of AZD1222 and about 25 were given two doses of MenACWY control vaccine. Trial participants were enrolled into age subgroups of 18-55, 56-69 and 70-plus years, which contained about 150, 27 and 61 TCR-sequenced participants, respectively.

This sample's time point label indicates: about 28 days (+/-7) after the second vaccine dose. AZD1222 recipients given second doses at about 4 weeks or at about 12 weeks were pooled, since spike-specific TCR depth and breadth were not found to differ between the two schedules. The vaccinee samples were drawn from two UK trials, COV001 and COV002, one of which was a single-blind randomized controlled phase 2/3 trial testing AZD1222 (ChAdOx1 nCoV-19) in healthy adults. For TCRbeta chain sequencing, PBMC samples were collected from trial participants at day 0 and at day 28 after the second dose. Measured from the cysteine to the phenylalanine, the CDR3 is 15 residues long. Solely the CDR3 DNA is kept, with 45 bases framed from the first base. Sequences SGHRS (CDR1) and YFSETQ (CDR2) are obtained from the germline V gene. Relative to germline, V is 6 bases shorter and J is 4 bases shorter, with 18 bases between their ends.

Results and caveats for the whole study, not just this receptor: Participants were mostly white British, with more females than males. The authors suggested clonal diversity may have been underestimated. The 56-69-year group was small, and its depth increase did not reach significance, likely because of low power. Conclusions about previously exposed vaccinees were limited because only six AZD1222 recipients were SARS-CoV-2 seropositive at baseline. Nearly half of unique spike-specific TCRs reportedly recognized epitopes outside regions mutated in the B.1.351 and B.1.1.7 variants. After two AZD1222 doses, both the breadth and the depth of spike-specific TCRs were significantly higher than at day 0 and than in MenACWY recipients. Vaccine-associated CD4 TCRs spanned the whole spike protein, with dominant responses in regions 160-218 and 743-854. No day 14 peak-response samples were available, so repertoires were characterized only after the peak T cell response.

This clone was seen a single time. The antigen this receptor binds is unknown. Qualities for individual bases were not recorded, and no much larger clone is one base off. The CDR3 regions of human TCRbeta chains were analyzed by immunosequencing. As for the original processing: TCRs in the repertoires were compared against a reference library of SARS-CoV-2-specific TCRs that had been generated with the MIRA antigen-specificity platform. Breadth was defined as the fraction of unique TCRs that were SARS-CoV-2-associated. Depth was defined as the fraction of total T cells that were SARS-CoV-2-associated. Each spike-specific TCR was assigned to its reactive spike region and to a CD4 or CD8 class using the MIRA data. Log10-transformed breadth and depth values were compared by one-way ANOVA with Sidak's multiple comparisons tests. TCRdb re-hosts the immuneACCESS table, in-frame sequences only. Its copies lack some clones; in the studies checked, an unresolved V gene accounts for under half of them, and the cause for the rest is not known. V and J calls and clone size are those listed in that table; D and trimming were worked out from the DNA. Here the sample has around 130,000 clones; roughly 92% occur a single time. The ten biggest clones cover more than 0.95% of the sample.

The receptor was derived from an adult who received the AZD1222 COVID-19 vaccine. The V and J genes are TRBV5-1 and TRBJ2-3, with TRBD2 tentatively as D gene (5 bases match). Here the sequenced sample was peripheral blood, taken 28 days after the second AZD1222 dose. The encoded CDR3 is CASKGGQLIADTQYF. The DNA sequence follows: TGCGCCAGCAAGGGCGGGCAGTTGATTGCAGATACGCAGTATTTT.